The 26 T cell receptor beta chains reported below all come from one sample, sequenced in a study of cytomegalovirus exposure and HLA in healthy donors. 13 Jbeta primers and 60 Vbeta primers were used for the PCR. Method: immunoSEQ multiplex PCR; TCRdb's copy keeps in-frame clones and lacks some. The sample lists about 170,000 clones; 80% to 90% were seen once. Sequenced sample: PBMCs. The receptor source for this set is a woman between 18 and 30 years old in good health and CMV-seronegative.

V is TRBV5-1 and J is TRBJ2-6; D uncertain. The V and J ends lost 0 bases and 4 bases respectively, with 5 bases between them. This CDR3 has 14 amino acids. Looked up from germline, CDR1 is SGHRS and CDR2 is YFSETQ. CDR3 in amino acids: CASSLEPGANVLTF. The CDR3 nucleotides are TGCGCCAGCAGCTTGGAGCCCGGGGCCAACGTCCTGACTTTC.

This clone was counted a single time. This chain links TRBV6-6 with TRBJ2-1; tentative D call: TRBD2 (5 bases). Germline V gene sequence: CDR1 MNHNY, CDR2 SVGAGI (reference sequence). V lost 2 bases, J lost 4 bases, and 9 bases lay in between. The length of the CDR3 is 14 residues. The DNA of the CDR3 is TGTGCCAGCAGTTACGAGCGGCGGTACAATGAGCAGTTCTTC. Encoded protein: CASSYERRYNEQFF.

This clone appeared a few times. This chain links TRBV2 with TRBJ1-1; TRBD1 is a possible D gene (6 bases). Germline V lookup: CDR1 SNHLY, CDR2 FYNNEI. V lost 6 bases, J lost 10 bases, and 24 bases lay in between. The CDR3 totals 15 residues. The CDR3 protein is CASRADRNFIKGAFF. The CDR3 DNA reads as TGTGCCAGCAGGGCAGACAGGAATTTCATTAAGGGAGCTTTCTTT.

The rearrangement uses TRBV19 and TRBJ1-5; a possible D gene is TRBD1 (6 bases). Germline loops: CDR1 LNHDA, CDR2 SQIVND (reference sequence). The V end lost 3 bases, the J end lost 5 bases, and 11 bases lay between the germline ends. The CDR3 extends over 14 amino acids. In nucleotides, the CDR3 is TGTGCCAGTAGTATCCCCGCAGGGGATCAGCCCCAGCATTTT. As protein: CASSIPAGDQPQHF.

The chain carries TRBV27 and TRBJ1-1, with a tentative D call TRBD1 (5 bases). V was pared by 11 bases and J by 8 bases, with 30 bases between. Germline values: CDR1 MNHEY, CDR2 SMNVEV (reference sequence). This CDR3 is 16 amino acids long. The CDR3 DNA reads TGTGCCGGCACGCTTGGGGGGAAGGGAAGCCAGAAGGAAGCTTTCTTT. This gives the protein CAGTLGGKGSQKEAFF.

The CDR3 DNA sequence: TGCGCCAGCAGCTTGATTGGGCTAGAGACCCAGTACTTC. Protein: CASSLIGLETQYF. The chain uses TRBV5-1 and TRBJ2-5; D uncertain. Germline CDR1 and CDR2: SGHRS and YFSETQ. CDR3 length: 13 residues. Trimming pared 1 base from V and 4 bases from J, leaving 8 bases between. The variable domain in full, with the rest retrieved from reference TRBV5-1 and TRBJ2-5, is KAGVTQTPRYLIKTRGQQVTLSCSPISGHRSVSWYQQTPGQGLQFLFEYFSETQRNKGNFPGRFSGRQFSNSRSEMNVSTLELGDSALYLCASSLIGLETQYFGPGTRLLVL.

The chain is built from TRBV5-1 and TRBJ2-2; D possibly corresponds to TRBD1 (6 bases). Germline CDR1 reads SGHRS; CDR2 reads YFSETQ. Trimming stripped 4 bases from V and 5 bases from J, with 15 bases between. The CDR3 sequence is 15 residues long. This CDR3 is CASSQAGEGTGELFF. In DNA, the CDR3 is TGCGCCAGCAGCCAGGCAGGGGAAGGGACCGGGGAGCTGTTTTTT.

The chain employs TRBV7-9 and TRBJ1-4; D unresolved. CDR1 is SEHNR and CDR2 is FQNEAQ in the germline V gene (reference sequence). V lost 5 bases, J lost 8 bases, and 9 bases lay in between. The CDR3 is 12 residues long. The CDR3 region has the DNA TGTGCCAGCAGCGACATACCAGAAAAACTGTTTTTT. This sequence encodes CASSDIPEKLFF.

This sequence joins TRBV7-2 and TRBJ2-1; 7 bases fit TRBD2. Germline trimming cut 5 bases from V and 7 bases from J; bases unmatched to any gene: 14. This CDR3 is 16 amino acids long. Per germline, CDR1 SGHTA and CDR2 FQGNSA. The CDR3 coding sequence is TGTGCCAGCAGCCCCACCCTGGCGGGAGTGGATAATGAGCAGTTCTTC. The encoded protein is CASSPTLAGVDNEQFF.

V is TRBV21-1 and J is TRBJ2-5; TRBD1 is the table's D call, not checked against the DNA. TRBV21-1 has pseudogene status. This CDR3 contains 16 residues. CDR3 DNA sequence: TGTGCCAGCCGCAAAAAAGTGGACAGGGGCGGGCAGACCCAGTACTTC. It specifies CASRKKVDRGGQTQYF.

CDR3 sequence: CASRGTGQVTQYF. For the CDR3, the DNA is TGCGCCAGCCGGGGGACAGGCCAAGTAACCCAGTACTTC. The V and J genes are TRBV5-1 and TRBJ2-5; TRBD1 agrees at 8 bases. The J segment lost 8 bases and the V segment lost 7 bases, leaving 10 bases of the junction unmatched. The CDR3 consists of 13 residues. Germline CDR1 SGHRS, CDR2 YFSETQ.

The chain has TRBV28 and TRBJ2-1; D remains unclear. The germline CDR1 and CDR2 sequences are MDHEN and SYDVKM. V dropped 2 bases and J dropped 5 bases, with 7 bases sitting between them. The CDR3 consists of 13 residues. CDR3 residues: CASSLTADNEQFF. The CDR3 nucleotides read TGTGCCAGCAGTTTAACAGCCGACAATGAGCAGTTCTTC.

The CDR3 DNA sequence: TGCGCCAGCAGCGCCCGCGCGGGAGGGTTTGCGAATGAAAAACTGTTTTTT. Its translation: CASSARAGGFANEKLFF. The V gene is TRBV5-1, the J gene TRBJ1-4; unclear D gene. The germline gives CDR1 SGHRS, CDR2 YFSETQ. V lost 4 bases to trimming and J lost 5 bases, with 21 bases between them. This CDR3 comprises 17 residues.

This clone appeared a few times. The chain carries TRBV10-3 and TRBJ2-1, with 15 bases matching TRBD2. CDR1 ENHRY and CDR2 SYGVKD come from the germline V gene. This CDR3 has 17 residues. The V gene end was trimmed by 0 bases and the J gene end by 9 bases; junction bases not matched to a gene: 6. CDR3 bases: TGTGCCATCAGTGAGTCTCCGGGACTAGCGGGAGGTCTTGAGCAGTTCTTC. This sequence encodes CAISESPGLAGGLEQFF.

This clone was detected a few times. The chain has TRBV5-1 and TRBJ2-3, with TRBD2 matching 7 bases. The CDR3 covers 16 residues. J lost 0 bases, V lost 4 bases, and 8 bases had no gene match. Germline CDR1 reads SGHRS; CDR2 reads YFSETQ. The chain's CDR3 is CASSRLAATSTDTQYF. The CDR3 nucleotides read TGCGCCAGCAGCCGACTAGCCGCGACTAGCACAGATACGCAGTATTTT.

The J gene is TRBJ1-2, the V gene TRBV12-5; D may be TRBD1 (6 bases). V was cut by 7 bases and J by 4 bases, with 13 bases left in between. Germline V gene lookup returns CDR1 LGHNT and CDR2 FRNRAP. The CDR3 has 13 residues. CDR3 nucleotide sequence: TGTGCTAGTGCCTTTGTAGGGGGCTATGGCTACACCTTC. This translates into CASAFVGGYGYTF.

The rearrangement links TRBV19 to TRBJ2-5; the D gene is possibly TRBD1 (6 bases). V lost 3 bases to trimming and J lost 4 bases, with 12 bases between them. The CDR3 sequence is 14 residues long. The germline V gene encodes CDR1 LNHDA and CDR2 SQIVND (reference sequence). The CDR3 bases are TGTGCCAGTAGTATCTTTGGCAGGGGAGAGACCCAGTACTTC. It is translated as CASSIFGRGETQYF.

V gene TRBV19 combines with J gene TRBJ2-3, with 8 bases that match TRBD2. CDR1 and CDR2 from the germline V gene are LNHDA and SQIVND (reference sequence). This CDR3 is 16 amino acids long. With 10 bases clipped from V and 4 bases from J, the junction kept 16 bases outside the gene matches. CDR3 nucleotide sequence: TGTGCCATAGGAGGCGGGAGGAGTTCCGGGGCAGATACGCAGTATTTT. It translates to CAIGGGRSSGADTQYF.

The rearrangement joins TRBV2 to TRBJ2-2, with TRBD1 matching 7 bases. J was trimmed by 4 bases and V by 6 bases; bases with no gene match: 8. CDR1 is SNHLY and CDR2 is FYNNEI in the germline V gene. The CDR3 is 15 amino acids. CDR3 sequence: CASRTRGSGTGELFF. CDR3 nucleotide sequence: TGTGCCAGCAGGACCAGGGGGTCGGGCACCGGGGAGCTGTTTTTT.

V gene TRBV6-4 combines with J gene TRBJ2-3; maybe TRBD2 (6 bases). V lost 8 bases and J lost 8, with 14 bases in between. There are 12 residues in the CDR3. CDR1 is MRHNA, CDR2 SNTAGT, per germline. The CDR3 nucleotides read TGTGCCAGCTCTAGCGTGCGCGGTACGCAGTATTTT. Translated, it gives CASSSVRGTQYF.

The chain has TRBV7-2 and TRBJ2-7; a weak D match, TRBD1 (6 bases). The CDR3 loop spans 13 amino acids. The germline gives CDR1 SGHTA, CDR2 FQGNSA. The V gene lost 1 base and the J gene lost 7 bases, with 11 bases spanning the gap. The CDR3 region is CASSLGTASEQYF. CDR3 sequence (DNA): TGTGCCAGCAGCTTAGGGACAGCCTCTGAGCAGTACTTC.

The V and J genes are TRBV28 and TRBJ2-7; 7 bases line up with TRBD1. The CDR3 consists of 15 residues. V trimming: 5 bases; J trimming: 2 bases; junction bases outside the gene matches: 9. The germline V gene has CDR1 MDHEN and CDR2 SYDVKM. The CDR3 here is CASSRPWDSTYEQYF. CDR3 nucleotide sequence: TGTGCCAGCAGTAGACCTTGGGACAGCACCTACGAGCAGTACTTC. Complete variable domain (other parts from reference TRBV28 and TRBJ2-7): DVKVTQSSRYLVKRTGEKVFLECVQDMDHENMFWYRQDPGLGLRLIYFSYDVKMKEKGDIPEGYSVSREKKERFSLILESASTNQTSMYLCASSRPWDSTYEQYFGPGTRLTVT.

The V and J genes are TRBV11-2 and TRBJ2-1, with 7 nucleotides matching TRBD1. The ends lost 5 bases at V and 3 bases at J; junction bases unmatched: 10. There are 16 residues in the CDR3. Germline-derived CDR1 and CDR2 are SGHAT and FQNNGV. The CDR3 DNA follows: TGTGCCAGCAGCCAACCCGGGACAGTCGGCTACAATGAGCAGTTCTTC. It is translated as CASSQPGTVGYNEQFF.

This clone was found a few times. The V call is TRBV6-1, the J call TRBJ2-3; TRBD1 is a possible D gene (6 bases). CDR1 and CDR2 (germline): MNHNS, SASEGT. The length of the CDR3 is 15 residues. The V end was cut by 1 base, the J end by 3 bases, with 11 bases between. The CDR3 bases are TGTGCCAGCAGTGAAGAAGGGGGTGGTACAGATACGCAGTATTTT. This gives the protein CASSEEGGGTDTQYF.

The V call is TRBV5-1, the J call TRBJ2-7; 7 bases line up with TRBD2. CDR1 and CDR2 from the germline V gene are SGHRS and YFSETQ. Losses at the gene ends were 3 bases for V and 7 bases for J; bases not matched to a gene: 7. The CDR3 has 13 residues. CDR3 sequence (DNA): TGCGCCAGCAGCTCAAAAGCGGGAAATGAGCAGTACTTC. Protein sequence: CASSSKAGNEQYF.

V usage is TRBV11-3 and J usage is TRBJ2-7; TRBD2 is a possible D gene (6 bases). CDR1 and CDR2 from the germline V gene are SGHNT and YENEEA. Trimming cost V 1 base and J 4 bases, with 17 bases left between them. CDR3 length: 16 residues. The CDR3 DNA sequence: TGTGCCAGCAGCTTAGCCGGGAGAGGAGTCAGGTACGAGCAGTACTTC. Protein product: CASSLAGRGVRYEQYF.